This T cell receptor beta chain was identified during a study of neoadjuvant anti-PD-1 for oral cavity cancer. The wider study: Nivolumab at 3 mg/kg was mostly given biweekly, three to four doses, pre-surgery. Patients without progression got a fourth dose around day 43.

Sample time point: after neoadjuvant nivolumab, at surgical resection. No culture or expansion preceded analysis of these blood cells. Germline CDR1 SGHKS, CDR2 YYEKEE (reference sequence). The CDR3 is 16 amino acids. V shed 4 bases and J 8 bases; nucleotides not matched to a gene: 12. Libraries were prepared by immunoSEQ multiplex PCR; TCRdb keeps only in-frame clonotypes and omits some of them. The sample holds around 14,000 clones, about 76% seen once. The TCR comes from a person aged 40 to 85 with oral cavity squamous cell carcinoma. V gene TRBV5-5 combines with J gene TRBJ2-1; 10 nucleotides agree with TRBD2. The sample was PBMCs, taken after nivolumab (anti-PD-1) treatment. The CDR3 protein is CASSAGTSASRDEQFF. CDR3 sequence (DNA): TGTGCCAGCAGCGCGGGGACTAGCGCCAGCCGCGATGAGCAGTTCTTC.